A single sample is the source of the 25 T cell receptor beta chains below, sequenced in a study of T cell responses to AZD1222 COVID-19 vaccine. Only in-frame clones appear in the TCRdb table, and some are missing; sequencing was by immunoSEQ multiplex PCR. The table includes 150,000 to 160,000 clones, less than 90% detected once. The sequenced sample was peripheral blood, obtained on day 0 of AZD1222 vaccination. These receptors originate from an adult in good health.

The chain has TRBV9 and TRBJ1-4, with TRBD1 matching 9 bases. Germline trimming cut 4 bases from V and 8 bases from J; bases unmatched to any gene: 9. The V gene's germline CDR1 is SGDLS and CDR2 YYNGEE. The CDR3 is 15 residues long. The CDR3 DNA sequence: TGTGCCAGCAGCCAAACTACAGGGGGCGGGGAAAAACTGTTTTTT. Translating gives CASSQTTGGGEKLFF.

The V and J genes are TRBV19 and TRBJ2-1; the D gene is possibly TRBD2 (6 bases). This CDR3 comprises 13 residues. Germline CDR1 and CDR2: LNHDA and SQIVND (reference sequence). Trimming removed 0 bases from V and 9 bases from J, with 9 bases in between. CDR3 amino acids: CASSIDFGGEQFF. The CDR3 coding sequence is TGTGCCAGTAGTATAGATTTCGGGGGTGAGCAGTTCTTC.

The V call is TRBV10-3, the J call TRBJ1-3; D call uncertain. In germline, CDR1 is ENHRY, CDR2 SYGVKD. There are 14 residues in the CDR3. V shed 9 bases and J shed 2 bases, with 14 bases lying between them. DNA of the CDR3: TGTGCCATAAAGGAACGTGAAGCTGGAAACACCATATATTTT. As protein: CAIKEREAGNTIYF.

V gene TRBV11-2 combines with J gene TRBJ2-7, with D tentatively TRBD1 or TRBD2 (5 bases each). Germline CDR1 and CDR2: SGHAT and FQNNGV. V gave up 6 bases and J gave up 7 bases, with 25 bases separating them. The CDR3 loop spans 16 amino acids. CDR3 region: CASRATPGRNGGEQYF. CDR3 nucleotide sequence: TGTGCCAGCAGAGCAACCCCGGGACGAAATGGGGGAGAGCAGTACTTC.

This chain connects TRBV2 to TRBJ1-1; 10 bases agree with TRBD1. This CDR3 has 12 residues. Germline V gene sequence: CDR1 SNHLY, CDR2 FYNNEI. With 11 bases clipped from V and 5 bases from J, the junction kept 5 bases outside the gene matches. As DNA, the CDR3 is TGTGCCGACAGGGGGCCGGGAACTGAAGCTTTCTTT. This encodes CADRGPGTEAFF. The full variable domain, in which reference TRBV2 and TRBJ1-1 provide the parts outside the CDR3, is EPEVTQTPSHQVTQMGQEVILRCVPISNHLYFYWYRQILGQKVEFLVSFYNNEISEKSEIFDDQFSVERPDGSNFTLKIRSTKLEDSAMYFCADRGPGTEAFFGQGTRLTVV.

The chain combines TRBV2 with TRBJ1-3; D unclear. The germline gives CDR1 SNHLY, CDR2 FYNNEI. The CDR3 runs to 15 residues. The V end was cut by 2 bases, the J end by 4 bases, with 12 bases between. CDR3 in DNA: TGTGCCAGCAGTGAAACGCGGGTTGAAGGAAACACCATATATTTT. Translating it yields CASSETRVEGNTIYF.

The CDR3 sequence: CASSQVAGEQETQYF. The CDR3, as DNA: TGTGCCAGCAGCCAAGTAGCGGGGGAACAAGAGACCCAGTACTTC. This rearrangement joins TRBV3-1 (or the pseudogene TRBV3-2) to TRBJ2-5; 9 positions agree with TRBD2. This CDR3 has 15 residues. V was clipped by 1 base and J by 2 bases; unmatched bases: 2. CDR1 and CDR2 from the germline V gene are LGHDT and YNNKEL (reference sequence).

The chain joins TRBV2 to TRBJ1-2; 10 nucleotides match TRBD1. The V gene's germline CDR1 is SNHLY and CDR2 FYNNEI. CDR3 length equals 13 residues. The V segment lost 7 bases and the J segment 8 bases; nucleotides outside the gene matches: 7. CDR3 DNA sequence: TGTGCCAGCACCCCCGGGACAGGGGCAGGCTACACCTTC. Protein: CASTPGTGAGYTF. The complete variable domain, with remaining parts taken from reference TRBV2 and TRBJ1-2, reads EPEVTQTPSHQVTQMGQEVILRCVPISNHLYFYWYRQILGQKVEFLVSFYNNEISEKSEIFDDQFSVERPDGSNFTLKIRSTKLEDSAMYFCASTPGTGAGYTFGSGTRLTVV.

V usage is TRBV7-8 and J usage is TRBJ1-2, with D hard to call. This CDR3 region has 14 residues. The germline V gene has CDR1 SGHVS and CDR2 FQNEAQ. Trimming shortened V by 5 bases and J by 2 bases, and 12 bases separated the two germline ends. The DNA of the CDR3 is TGTGCCAGCAGCCAGGCAGGTTTCAACTATGGCTACACCTTC. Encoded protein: CASSQAGFNYGYTF. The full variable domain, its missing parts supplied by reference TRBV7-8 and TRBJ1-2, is GAGVSQSPRYKVAKRGQDVALRCDPISGHVSLFWYQQALGQGPEFLTYFQNEAQLDKSGLPSDRFFAERPEGSVSTLKIQRTQQEDSAVYLCASSQAGFNYGYTFGSGTRLTVV.

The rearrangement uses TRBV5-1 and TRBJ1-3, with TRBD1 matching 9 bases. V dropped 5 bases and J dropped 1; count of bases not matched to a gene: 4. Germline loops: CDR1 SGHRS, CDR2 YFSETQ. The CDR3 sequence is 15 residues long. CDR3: CASRGQGESGNTIYF. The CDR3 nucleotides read TGCGCCAGCAGGGGACAGGGCGAATCTGGAAACACCATATATTTT.

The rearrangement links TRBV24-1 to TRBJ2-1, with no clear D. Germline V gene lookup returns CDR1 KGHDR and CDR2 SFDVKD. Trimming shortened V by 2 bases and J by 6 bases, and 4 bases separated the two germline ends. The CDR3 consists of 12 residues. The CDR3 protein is CATSDYGNEQFF. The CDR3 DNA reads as TGTGCCACCAGTGATTACGGCAATGAGCAGTTCTTC.

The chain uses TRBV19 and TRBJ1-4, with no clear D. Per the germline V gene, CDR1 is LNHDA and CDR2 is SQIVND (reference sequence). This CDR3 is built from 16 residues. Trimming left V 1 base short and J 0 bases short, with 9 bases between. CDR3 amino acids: CASSIAVRATNEKLFF. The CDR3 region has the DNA TGTGCCAGTAGTATAGCAGTCAGAGCAACTAATGAAAAACTGTTTTTT.

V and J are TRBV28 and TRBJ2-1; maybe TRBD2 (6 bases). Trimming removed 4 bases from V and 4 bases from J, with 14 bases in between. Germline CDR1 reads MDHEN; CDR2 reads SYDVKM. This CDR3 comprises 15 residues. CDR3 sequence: CASSSTGTLYNEQFF. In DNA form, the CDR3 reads TGTGCCAGCAGTTCGACCGGGACTCTGTACAATGAGCAGTTCTTC.

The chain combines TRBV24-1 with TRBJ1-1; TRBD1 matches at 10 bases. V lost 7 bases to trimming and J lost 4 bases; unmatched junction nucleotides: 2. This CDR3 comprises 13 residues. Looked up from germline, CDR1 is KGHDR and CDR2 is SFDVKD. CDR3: CATSRTGGTEAFF. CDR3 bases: TGTGCCACCAGCAGGACAGGGGGCACTGAAGCTTTCTTT.

CDR3 residues: CASSSRGIGYTF. The CDR3 region has the DNA TGTGCCAGCAGCTCTCGGGGTATTGGCTACACCTTC. The chain has TRBV5-4 and TRBJ1-2; no firm D call. V was trimmed by 3 bases and J by 7 bases, leaving 10 bases between them. Germline CDR1 reads SGHNT; CDR2 reads YYREEE (reference sequence). This CDR3 is 12 amino acids long.

The CDR3, as DNA: TGTGCCAGCAGCTTAGGGGTAGCGGGGGCCTGGGTTGAGCAGTTCTTC. This encodes CASSLGVAGAWVEQFF. V and J are TRBV11-2 and TRBJ2-1; 9 nucleotides align to TRBD2. Germline CDR1 reads SGHAT; CDR2 reads FQNNGV. J gave up 9 bases and V 1 base, and 10 bases lay outside the gene matches. This CDR3 comprises 16 residues.

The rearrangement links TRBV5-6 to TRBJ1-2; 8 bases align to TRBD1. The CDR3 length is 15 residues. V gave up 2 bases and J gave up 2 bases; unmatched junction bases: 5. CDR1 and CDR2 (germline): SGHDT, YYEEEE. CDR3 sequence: CASSFQGAQNYGYTF. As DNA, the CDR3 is TGTGCCAGCAGCTTTCAGGGGGCGCAGAACTATGGCTACACCTTC.

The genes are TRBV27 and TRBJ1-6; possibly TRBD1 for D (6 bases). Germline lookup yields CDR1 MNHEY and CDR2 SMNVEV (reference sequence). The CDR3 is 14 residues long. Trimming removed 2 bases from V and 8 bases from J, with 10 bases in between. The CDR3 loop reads CASSLKGVDSPLHF. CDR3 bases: TGTGCCAGCAGTTTAAAGGGGGTGGATTCACCCCTCCACTTT.

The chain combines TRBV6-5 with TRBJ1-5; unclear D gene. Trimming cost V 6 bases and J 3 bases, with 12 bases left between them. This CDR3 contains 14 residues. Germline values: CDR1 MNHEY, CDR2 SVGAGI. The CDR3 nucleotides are TGTGCCAGCAGCTCGGGCCTCGACAATCAGCCCCAGCATTTT. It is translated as CASSSGLDNQPQHF.

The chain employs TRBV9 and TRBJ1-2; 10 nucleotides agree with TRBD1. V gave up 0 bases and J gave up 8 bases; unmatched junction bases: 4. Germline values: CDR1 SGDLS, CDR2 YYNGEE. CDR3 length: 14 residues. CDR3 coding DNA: TGTGCCAGCAGCGTAGGGGACAGGGGACAAGGCTACACCTTC. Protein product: CASSVGDRGQGYTF.

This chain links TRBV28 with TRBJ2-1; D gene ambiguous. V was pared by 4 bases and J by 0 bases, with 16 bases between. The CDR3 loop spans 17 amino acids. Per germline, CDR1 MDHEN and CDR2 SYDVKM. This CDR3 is CASSYPEGLRSYNEQFF. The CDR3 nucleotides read TGTGCCAGCAGTTACCCTGAAGGGCTTCGCTCCTACAATGAGCAGTTCTTC.

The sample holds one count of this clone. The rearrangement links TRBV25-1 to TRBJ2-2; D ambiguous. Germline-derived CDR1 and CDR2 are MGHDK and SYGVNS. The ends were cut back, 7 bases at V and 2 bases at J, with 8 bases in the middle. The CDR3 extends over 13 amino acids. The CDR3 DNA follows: TGTGCCAGCACCGGAGATAACACCGGGGAGCTGTTTTTT. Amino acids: CASTGDNTGELFF.

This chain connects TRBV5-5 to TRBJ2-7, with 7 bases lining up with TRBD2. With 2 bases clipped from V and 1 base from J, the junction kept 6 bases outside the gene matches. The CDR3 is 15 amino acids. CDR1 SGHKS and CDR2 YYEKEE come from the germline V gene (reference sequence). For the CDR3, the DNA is TGTGCCAGCAGCTTTGTCTGGGGGGGGTCCTACGAGCAGTACTTC. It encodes CASSFVWGGSYEQYF.

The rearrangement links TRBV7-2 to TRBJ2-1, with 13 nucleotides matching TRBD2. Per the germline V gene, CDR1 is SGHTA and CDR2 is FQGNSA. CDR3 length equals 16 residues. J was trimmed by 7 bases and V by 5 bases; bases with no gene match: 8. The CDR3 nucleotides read TGTGCCAGCAGCGCCCCCGGGACTAGCGGGGTAAATGAGCAGTTCTTC. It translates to CASSAPGTSGVNEQFF.

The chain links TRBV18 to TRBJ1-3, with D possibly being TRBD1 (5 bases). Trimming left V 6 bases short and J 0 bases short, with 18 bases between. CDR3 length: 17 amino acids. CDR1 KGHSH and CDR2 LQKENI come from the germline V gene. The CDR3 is CASSQGTGRFSGNTIYF. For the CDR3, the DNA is TGTGCCAGCTCCCAAGGGACCGGGCGATTCTCTGGAAACACCATATATTTT.